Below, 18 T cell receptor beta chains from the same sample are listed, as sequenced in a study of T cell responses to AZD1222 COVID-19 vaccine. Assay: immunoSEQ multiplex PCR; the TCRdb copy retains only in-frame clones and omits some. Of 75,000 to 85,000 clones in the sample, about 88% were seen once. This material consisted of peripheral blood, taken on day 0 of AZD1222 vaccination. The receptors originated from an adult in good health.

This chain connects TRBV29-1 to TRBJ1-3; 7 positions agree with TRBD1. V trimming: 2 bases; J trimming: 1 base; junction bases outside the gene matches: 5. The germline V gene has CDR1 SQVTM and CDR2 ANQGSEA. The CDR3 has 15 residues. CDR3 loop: CSVEHPRGSGNTIYF. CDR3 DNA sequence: TGCAGCGTTGAACATCCCAGGGGGTCTGGAAACACCATATATTTT. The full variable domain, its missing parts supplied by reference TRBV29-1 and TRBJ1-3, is SAVISQKPSRDICQRGTSLTIQCQVDSQVTMMFWYRQQPGQSLTLIATANQGSEATYESGFVIDKFPISRPNLTFSTLTVSNMSPEDSSIYLCSVEHPRGSGNTIYFGEGSWLTVV.

The CDR3 reads CASRAGTANTGELFF. The CDR3 region has the DNA TGTGCCAGCAGGGCCGGGACGGCGAACACCGGGGAGCTGTTTTTT. The chain recombines TRBV6-5 with TRBJ2-2; tentatively, D is TRBD1 or TRBD2 (5 bases each). The CDR3 extends over 15 amino acids. V lost 6 bases and J 0 bases, leaving 11 bases between the germline ends. Germline V CDR1 and CDR2: MNHEY, SVGAGI.

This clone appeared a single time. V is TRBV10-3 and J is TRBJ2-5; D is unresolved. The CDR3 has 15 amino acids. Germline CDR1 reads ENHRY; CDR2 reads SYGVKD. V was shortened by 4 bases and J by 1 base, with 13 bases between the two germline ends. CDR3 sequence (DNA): TGTGCCATCAGTGGGTCGGCCACGGTCCAAGAGACCCAGTACTTC. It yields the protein CAISGSATVQETQYF.

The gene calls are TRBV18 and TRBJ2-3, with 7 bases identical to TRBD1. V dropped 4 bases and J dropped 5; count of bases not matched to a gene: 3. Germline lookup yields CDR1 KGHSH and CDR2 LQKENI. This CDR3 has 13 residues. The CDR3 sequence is CASSRAGGDTQYF. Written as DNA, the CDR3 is TGTGCCAGCTCACGGGCAGGGGGAGATACGCAGTATTTT.

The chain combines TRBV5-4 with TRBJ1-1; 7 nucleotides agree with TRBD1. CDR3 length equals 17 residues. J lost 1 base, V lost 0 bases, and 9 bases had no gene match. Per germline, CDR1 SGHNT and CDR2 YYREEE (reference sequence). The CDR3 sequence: CASSLGDSYLGNTEAFF. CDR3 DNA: TGTGCCAGCAGCTTGGGGGACAGCTACCTAGGGAACACTGAAGCTTTCTTT.

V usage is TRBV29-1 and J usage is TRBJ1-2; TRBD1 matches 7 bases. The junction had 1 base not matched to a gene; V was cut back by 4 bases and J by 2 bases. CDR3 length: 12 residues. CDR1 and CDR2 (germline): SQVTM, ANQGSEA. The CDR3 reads CSVVQGNYGYTF. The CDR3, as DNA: TGCAGCGTTGTACAGGGGAACTATGGCTACACCTTC.

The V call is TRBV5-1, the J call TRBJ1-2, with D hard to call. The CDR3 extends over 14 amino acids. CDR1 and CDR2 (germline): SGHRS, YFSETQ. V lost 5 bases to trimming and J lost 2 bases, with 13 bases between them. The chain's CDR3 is CASRLGQENYGYTF. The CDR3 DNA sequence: TGCGCCAGCAGACTAGGGCAGGAAAACTATGGCTACACCTTC.

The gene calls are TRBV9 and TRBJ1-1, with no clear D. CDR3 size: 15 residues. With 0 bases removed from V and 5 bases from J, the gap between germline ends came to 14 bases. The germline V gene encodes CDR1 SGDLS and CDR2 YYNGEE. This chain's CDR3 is CASSVEAASVTEAFF. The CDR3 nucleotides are TGTGCCAGCAGCGTAGAGGCGGCATCGGTTACTGAAGCTTTCTTT.

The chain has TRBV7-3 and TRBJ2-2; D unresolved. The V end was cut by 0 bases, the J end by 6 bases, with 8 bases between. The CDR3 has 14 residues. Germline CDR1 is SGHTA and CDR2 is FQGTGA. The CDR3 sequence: CASSLTPLAGELFF. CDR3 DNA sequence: TGTGCCAGCAGCTTAACCCCCTTGGCCGGGGAGCTGTTTTTT.

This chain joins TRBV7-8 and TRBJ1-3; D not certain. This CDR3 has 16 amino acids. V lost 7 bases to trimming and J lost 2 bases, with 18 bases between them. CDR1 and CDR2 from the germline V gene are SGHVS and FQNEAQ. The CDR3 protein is CASTPLRRGAGNTIYF. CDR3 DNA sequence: TGTGCCAGCACTCCTCTTCGTCGGGGTGCTGGAAACACCATATATTTT. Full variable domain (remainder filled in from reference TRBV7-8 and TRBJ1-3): GAGVSQSPRYKVAKRGQDVALRCDPISGHVSLFWYQQALGQGPEFLTYFQNEAQLDKSGLPSDRFFAERPEGSVSTLKIQRTQQEDSAVYLCASTPLRRGAGNTIYFGEGSWLTVV.

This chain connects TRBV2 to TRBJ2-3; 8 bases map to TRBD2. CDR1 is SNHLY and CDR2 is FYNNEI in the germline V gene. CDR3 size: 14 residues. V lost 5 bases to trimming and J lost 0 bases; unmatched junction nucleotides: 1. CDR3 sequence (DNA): TGTGCCAGCAGTCCTAGCGGGAGCACAGATACGCAGTATTTT. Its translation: CASSPSGSTDTQYF.

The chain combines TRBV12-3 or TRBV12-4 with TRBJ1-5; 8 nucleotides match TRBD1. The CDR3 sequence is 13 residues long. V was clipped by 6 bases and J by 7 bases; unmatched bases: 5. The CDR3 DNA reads TGTGCCAGCAGCCCAGGGGGCGCGCAGCCCCAGCATTTT. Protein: CASSPGGAQPQHF.

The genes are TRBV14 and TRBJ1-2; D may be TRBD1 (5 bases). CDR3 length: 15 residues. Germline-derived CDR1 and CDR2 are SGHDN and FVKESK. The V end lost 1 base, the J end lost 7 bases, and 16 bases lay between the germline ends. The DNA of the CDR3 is TGTGCCAGCAGCCAAGGGGGCAGGGCTTACGGTGGCTACACCTTC. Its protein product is CASSQGGRAYGGYTF. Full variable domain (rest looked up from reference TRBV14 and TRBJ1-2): EAGVTQFPSHSVIEKGQTVTLRCDPISGHDNLYWYRRVMGKEIKFLLHFVKESKQDESGMPNNRFLAERTGGTYSTLKVQPAELEDSGVYFCASSQGGRAYGGYTFGSGTRLTVV.

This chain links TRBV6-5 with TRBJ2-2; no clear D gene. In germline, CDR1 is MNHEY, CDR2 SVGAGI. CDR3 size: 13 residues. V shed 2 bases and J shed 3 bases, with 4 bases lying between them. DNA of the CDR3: TGTGCCAGCAGTTACGCAGACACCGGGGAGCTGTTTTTT. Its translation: CASSYADTGELFF.

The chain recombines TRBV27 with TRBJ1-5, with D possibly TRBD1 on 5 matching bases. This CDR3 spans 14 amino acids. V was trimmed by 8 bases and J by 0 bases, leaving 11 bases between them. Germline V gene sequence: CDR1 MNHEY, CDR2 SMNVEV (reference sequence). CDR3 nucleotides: TGTGCCAGCGGGTCAGGGAATAGCAATCAGCCCCAGCATTTT. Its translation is CASGSGNSNQPQHF.

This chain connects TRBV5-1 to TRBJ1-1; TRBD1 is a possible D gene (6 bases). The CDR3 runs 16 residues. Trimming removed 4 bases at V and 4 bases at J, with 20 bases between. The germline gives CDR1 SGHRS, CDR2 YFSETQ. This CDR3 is CASSLNREWRGTEAFF. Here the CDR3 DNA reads TGCGCCAGCAGCCTAAACAGGGAATGGCGCGGCACTGAAGCTTTCTTT.

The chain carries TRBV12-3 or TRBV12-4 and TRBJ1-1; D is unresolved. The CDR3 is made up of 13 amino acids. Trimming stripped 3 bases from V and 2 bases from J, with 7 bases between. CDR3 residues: CASSFVDNTEAFF. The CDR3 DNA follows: TGTGCCAGCAGTTTTGTGGATAACACTGAAGCTTTCTTT.

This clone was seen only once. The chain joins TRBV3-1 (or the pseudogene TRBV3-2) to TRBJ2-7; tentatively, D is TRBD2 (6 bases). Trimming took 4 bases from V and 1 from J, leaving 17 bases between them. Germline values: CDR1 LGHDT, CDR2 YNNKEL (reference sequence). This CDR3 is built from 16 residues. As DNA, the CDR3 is TGTGCCAGCAGCCCCTCGGGAGCCCGATGGTCCTACGAGCAGTACTTC. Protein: CASSPSGARWSYEQYF.